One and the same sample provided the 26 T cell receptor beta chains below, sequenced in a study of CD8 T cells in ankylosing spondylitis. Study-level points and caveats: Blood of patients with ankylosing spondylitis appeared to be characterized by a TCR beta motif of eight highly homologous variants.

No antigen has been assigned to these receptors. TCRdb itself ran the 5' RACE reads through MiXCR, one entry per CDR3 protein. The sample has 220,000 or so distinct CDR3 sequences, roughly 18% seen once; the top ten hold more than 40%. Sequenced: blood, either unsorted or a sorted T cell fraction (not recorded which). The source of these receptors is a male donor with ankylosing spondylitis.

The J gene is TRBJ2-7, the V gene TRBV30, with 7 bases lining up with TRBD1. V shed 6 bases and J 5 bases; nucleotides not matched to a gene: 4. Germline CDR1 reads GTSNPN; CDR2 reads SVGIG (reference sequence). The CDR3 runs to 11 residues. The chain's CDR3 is CACKTGNEQYF. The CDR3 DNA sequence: TGTGCCTGCAAGACAGGGAACGAGCAGTACTTC.

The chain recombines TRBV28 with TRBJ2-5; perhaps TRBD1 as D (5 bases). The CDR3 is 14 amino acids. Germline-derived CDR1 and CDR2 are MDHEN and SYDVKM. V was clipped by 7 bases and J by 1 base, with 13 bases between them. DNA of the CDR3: TGTGCCAGCACCTCCCGCGACAGCCAAGAGACCCAGTACTTC. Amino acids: CASTSRDSQETQYF.

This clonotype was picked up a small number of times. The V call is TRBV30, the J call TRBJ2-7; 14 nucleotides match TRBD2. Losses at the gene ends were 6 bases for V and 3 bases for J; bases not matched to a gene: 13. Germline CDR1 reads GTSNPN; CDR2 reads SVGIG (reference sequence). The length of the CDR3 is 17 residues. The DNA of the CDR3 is TGTGCCTGCCTAATCACGGGACTAGCGGGAGCGCGCTACGAGCAGTACTTC. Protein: CACLITGLAGARYEQYF.

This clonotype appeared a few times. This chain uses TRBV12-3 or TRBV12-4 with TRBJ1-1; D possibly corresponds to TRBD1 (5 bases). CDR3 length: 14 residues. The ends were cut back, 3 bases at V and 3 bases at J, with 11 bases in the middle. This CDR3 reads CASSFARVDTEAFF. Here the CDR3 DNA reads TGTGCCAGCAGTTTTGCCAGGGTTGACACTGAAGCTTTCTTT.

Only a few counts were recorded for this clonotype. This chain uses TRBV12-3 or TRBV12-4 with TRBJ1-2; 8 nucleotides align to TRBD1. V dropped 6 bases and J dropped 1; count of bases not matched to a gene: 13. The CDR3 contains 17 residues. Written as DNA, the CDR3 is TGTGCCAGCAGCACGGACAGGGAAAGCCAATTTAACTATGGCTACACCTTC. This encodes CASSTDRESQFNYGYTF.

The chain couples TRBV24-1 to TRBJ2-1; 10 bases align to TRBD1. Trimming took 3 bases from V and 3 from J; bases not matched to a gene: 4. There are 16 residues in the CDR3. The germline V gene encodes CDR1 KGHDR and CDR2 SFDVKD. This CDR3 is CATSDKGQGNYNEQFF. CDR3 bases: TGTGCCACCAGTGATAAGGGACAGGGGAACTACAATGAGCAGTTCTTC.

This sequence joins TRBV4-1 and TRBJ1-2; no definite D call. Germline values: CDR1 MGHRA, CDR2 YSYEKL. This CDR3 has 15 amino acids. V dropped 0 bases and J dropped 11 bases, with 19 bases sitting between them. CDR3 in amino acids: CASSQDPSEDRSYTF. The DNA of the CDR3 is TGCGCCAGCAGCCAAGATCCTTCTGAGGACCGCTCTTACACCTTC.

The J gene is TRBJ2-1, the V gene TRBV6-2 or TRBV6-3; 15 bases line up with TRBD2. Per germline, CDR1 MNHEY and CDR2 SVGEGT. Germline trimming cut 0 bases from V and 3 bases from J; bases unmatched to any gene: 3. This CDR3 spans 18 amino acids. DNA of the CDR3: TGTGCCAGCAGTTACTCGGGACTAGCGGGAGGTGGCTACAATGAGCAGTTCTTC. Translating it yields CASSYSGLAGGGYNEQFF.

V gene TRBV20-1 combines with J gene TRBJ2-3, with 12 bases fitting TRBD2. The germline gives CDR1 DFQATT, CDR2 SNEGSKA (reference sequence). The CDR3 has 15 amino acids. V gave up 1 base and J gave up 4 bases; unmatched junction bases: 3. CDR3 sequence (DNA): TGCAGTGCTAGAGGGACTAGCGGGATAGCAGATACGCAGTATTTT. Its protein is CSARGTSGIADTQYF.

The CDR3 coding sequence is TGTGCCAGCAGTGAGGGGACAGGGTCCTACAATGAGCAGTTCTTC. Translation: CASSEGTGSYNEQFF. This chain uses TRBV2 with TRBJ2-1; TRBD1 matches 9 bases. The CDR3 loop spans 15 amino acids. Germline-derived CDR1 and CDR2 are SNHLY and FYNNEI. V shed 3 bases, J shed 1 base, and the junction held 1 base outside the gene matches.

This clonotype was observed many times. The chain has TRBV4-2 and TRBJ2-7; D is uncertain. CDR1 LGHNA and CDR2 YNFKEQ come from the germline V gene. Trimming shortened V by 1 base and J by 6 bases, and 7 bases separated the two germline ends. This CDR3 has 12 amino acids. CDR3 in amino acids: CASSQVVGEQYF. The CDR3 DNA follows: TGTGCCAGCAGCCAAGTTGTTGGCGAGCAGTACTTC.

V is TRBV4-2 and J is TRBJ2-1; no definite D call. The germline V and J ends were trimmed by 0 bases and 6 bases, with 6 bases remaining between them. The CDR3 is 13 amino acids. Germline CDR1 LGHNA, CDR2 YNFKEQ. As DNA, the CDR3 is TGTGCCAGCAGCCAAGAAGACTCCAATGAGCAGTTCTTC. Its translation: CASSQEDSNEQFF.

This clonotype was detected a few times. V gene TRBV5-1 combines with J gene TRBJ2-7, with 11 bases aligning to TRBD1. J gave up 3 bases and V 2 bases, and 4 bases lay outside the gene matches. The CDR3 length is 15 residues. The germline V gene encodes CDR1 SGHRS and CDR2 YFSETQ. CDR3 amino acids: CASSFGQGAIYEQYF. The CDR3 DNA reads TGCGCCAGCAGCTTCGGACAGGGGGCGATCTACGAGCAGTACTTC.

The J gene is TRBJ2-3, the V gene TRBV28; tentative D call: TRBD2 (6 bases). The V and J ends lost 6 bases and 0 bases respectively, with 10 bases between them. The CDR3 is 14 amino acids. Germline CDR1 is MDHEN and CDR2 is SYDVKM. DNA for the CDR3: TGTGCCAGCAGGCCGAGCGGGAGCACAGATACGCAGTATTTT. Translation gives CASRPSGSTDTQYF.

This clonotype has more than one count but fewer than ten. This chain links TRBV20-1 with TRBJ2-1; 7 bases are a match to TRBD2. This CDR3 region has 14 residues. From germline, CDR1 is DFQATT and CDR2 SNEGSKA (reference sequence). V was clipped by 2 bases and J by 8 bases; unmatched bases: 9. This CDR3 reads CSARIAGVLHEQFF. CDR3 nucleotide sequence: TGCAGTGCTAGAATCGCGGGAGTTTTGCATGAGCAGTTCTTC.

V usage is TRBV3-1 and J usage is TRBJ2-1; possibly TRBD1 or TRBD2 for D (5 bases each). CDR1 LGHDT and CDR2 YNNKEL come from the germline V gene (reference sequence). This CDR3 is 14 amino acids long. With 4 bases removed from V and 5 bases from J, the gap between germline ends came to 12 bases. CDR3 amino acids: CASSRRLGDNEQFF. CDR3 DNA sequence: TGTGCCAGCAGCCGCCGGCTGGGGGACAATGAGCAGTTCTTC.

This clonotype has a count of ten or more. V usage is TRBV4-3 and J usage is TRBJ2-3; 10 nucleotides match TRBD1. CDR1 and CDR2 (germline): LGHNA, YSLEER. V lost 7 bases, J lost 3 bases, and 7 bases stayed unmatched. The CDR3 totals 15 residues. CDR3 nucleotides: TGCGCCAGCAACCCGGACAGGGGGATAACAGATACGCAGTATTTT. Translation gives CASNPDRGITDTQYF.

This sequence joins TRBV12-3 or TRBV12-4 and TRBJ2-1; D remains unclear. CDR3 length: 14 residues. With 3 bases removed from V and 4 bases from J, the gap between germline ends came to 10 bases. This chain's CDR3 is CASSLGNWYNEQFF. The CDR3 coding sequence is TGTGCCAGCAGTTTGGGTAATTGGTACAATGAGCAGTTCTTC.

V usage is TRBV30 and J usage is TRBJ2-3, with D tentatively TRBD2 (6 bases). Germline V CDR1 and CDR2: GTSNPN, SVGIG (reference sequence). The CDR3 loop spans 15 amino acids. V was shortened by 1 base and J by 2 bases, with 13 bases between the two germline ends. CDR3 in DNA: TGTGCCTGGAGTGCTGGTAGCGGAAACACAGATACGCAGTATTTT. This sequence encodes CAWSAGSGNTDTQYF.

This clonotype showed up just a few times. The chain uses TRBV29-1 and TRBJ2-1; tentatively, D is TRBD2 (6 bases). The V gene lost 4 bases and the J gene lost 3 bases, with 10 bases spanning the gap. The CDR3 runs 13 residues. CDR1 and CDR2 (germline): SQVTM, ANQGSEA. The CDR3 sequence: CSVVRGNYNEQFF. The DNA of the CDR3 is TGCAGCGTTGTTCGCGGGAACTACAATGAGCAGTTCTTC.

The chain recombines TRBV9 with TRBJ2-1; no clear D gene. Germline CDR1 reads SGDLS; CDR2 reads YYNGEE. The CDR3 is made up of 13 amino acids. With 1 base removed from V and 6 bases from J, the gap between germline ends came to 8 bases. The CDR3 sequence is CASSVRDLNEQFF. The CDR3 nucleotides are TGTGCCAGCAGCGTAAGGGATCTCAATGAGCAGTTCTTC. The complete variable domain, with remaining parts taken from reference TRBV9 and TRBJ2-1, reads DSGVTQTPKHLITATGQRVTLRCSPRSGDLSVYWYQQSLDQGLQFLIQYYNGEERAKGNILERFSAQQFPDLHSELNLSSLELGDSALYFCASSVRDLNEQFFGPGTRLTVL.

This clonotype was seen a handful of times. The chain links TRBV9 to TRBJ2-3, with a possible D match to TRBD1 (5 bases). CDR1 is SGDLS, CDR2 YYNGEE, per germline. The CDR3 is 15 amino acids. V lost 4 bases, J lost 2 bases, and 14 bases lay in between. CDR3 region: CASSPVGRVTDTQYF. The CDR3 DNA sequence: TGTGCCAGCAGCCCCGTCGGCAGGGTCACAGATACGCAGTATTTT.

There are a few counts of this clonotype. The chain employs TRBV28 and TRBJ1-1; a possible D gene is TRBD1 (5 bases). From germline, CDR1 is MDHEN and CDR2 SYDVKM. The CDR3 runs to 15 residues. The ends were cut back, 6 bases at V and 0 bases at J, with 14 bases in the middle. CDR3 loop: CASSYTGGMNTEAFF. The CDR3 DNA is TGTGCCAGCAGCTATACGGGGGGAATGAACACTGAAGCTTTCTTT.

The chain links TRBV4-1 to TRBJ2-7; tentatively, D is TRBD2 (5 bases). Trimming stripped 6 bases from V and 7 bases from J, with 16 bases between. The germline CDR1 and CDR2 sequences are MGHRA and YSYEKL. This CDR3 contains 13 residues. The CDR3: CASRQNGVGEQYF. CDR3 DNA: TGCGCCAGCAGACAAAACGGGGTGGGGGAGCAGTACTTC.

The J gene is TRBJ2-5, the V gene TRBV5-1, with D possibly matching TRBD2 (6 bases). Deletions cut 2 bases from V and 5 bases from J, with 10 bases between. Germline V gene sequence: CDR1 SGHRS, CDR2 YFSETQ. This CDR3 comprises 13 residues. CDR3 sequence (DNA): TGCGCCAGCAGCTTAGTCCTAGCGGAGACCCAGTACTTC. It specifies CASSLVLAETQYF.

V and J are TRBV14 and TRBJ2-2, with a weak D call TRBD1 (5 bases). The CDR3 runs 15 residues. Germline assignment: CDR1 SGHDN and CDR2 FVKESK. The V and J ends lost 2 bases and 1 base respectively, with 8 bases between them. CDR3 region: CASSQPTGNTGELFF. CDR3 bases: TGTGCCAGCAGCCAACCCACAGGGAACACCGGGGAGCTGTTTTTT.